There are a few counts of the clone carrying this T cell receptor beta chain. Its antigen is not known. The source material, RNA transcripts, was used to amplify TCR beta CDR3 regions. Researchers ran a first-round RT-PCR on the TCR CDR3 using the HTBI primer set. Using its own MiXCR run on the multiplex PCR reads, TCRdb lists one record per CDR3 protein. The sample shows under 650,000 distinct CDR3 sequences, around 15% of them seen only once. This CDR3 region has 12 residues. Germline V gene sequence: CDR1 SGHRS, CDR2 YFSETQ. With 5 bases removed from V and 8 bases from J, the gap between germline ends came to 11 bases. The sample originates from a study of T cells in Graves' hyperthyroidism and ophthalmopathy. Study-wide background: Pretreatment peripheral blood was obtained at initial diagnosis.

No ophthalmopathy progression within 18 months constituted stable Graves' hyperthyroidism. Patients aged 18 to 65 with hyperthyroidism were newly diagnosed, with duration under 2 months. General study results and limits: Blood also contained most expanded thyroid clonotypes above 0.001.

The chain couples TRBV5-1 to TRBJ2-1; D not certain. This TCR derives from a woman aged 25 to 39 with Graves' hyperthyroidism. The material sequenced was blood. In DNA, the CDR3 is TGCGCCAGCAGAAGGGAAACCCATGAGCAGTTCTTC. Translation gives CASRRETHEQFF.